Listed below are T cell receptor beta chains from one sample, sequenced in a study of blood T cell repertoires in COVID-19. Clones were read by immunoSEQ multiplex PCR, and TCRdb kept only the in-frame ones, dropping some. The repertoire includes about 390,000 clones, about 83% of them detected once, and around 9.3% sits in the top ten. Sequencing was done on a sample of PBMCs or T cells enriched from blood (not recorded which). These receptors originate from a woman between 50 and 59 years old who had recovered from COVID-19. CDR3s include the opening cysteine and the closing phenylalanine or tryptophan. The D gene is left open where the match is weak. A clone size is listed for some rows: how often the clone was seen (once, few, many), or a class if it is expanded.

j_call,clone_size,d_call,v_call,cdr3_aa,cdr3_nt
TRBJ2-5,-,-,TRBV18,CASSHRVTQETQYF,TGTGCCAGCTCCCACCGGGTCACCCAAGAGACCCAGTACTTC
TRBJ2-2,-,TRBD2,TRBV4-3,CASSEERGYTGELFF,TGCGCCAGCAGCGAAGAGCGGGGGTACACCGGGGAGCTGTTTTTT
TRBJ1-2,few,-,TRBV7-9,CASSLAAPLGGRDYGYTF,TGTGCCAGCAGCTTAGCCGCTCCTCTGGGGGGGCGAGACTATGGCTACACCTTC
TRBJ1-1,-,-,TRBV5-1,CASSLESSGTEAFF,TGCGCCAGCAGCTTGGAATCTAGCGGAACTGAAGCTTTCTTT
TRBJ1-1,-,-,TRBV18,CASSPMRGGRDTEAFF,TGTGCCAGCTCACCAATGCGGGGCGGACGGGACACTGAAGCTTTCTTT
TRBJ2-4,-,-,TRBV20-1,CSASSLAKNIQYF,TGCAGTGCTAGTAGCCTAGCCAAAAACATTCAGTACTTC
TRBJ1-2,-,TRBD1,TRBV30,CASWTGGSDGYTF,TGTGCCTCTTGGACAGGGGGCAGTGATGGCTACACCTTC
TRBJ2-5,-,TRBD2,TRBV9,CASSVAGSGGQETQYF,TGTGCCAGCAGCGTAGCTGGTAGCGGGGGGCAAGAGACCCAGTACTTC
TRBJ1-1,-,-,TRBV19,CASSITPRGNTEAFF,TGTGCCAGTAGTATAACCCCCAGAGGGAACACTGAAGCTTTCTTT
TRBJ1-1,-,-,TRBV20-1,CSASFRREAFF,TGCAGTGCTAGTTTCAGGCGTGAAGCTTTCTTT
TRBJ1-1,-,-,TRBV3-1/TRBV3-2,CASHEGGGTEAFF,TGTGCCAGCCACGAGGGGGGAGGGACTGAAGCTTTCTTT
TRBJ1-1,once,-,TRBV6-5,CASSIGVGGDTEAFF,TGTGCCAGCAGTATCGGGGTCGGAGGGGACACTGAAGCTTTCTTT
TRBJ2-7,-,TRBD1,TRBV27,CASSLYSLGQGYEQYF,TGTGCCAGCAGTTTATATTCGTTGGGACAGGGGTACGAGCAGTACTTC
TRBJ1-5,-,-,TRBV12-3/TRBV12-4,CASSPTLDQPQHF,TGTGCCAGCAGCCCCACCCTAGATCAGCCCCAGCATTTT
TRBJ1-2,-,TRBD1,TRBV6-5,CASTETGASNYGYTF,TGTGCCAGCACCGAGACAGGGGCCTCTAACTATGGCTACACCTTC
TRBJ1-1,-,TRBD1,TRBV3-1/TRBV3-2,CASSPPGQLTEAFF,TGTGCCAGCAGCCCCCCGGGACAGCTCACTGAAGCTTTCTTT
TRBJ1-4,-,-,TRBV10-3,CAISQTDTNEKLFF,TGTGCCATCAGTCAGACAGACACTAATGAAAAACTGTTTTTT
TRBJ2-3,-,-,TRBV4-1,CASTPTGGSTDTQYF,TGCGCCAGCACCCCGACGGGTGGGTCCACAGATACGCAGTATTTT
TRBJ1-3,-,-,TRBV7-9,CAGGVVGNTIYF,TGTGCCGGCGGGGTAGTTGGAAACACCATATATTTT
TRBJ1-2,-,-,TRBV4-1,CASSSLRTGYGYTF,TGCGCCAGCAGCTCCCTTCGGACGGGATATGGCTACACCTTC
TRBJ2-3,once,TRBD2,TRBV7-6,CASSPLAGGLSTDTQYF,TGTGCCAGCAGCCCACTAGCGGGGGGGCTGAGCACAGATACGCAGTATTTT
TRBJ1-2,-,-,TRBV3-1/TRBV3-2,CASSQAGGGAGGYTF,TGTGCCAGCAGCCAAGCGGGTGGGGGGGCCGGCGGCTACACCTTC
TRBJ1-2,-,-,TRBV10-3,CAIWETNYGYTF,TGTGCCATCTGGGAGACTAACTATGGCTACACCTTC
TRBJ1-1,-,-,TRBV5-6,CASSNRDTAFF,TGTGCCAGCAGCAACCGGGACACGGCTTTCTTT
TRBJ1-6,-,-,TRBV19,CASTRLAGRNSPLHF,TGTGCCAGTACCCGGCTGGCAGGTCGGAATTCACCCCTCCACTTT
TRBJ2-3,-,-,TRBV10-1,CAEGVDPDTQYF,TGCGCTGAGGGAGTGGATCCAGATACGCAGTATTTT
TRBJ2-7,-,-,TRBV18,CASSPPGYPYEQYF,TGTGCCAGCTCACCCCCAGGGTATCCGTACGAGCAGTACTTC
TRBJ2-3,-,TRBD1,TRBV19,CATRPRSGTGDTDTQYF,TGTGCCACCCGACCGAGATCCGGGACAGGAGACACAGATACGCAGTATTTT
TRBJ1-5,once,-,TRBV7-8,CASSSGNSGQPQHF,TGTGCCAGCAGCAGCGGGAACTCAGGACAGCCCCAGCATTTT
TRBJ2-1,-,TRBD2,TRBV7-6,CASSYEQAGVFDEQFF,TGTGCCAGCAGTTACGAACAAGCGGGGGTCTTCGATGAGCAGTTCTTC
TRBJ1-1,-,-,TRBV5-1,CASSTYDGGTEAFF,TGCGCCAGCAGCACATACGACGGGGGCACTGAAGCTTTCTTT
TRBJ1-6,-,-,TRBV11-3,CASSLEVRNSPLHF,TGTGCCAGCAGCTTAGAGGTCAGGAATTCACCCCTCCACTTT
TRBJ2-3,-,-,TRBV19,CASSIDKGTPFTDTQYF,TGTGCCAGTAGTATAGATAAGGGGACTCCGTTCACAGATACGCAGTATTTT
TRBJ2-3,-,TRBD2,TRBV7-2,CASKRTSTDTQYF,TGTGCCAGCAAAAGGACTAGTACAGATACGCAGTATTTT
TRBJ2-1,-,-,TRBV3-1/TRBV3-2,CASSQDSPGFGNEQFF,TGTGCCAGCAGCCAAGATTCCCCAGGATTTGGCAATGAGCAGTTCTTC
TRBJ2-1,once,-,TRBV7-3,CASSEGQGAPNEQFF,TGTGCCAGCAGCGAAGGACAAGGGGCCCCCAATGAGCAGTTCTTC
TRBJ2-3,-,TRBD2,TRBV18,CASSPYPGSGAQYF,TGTGCCAGCTCACCCTATCCCGGTAGCGGGGCGCAGTATTTT
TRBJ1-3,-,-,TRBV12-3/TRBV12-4,CASSFGHLGTIYF,TGTGCCAGCAGTTTTGGACATTTGGGCACCATATATTTT
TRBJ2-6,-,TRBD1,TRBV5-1,CASSPGQTTGANVLTF,TGCGCCAGCAGCCCGGGACAGACGACTGGGGCCAACGTCCTGACTTTC
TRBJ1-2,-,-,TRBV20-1,CSASSPGRHYGYTF,TGCAGTGCTAGTTCCCCAGGGAGGCACTATGGCTACACCTTC
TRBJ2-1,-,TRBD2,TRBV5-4,CASSLTSGPYNEQFF,TGTGCCAGCAGCTTGACTAGCGGGCCTTACAATGAGCAGTTCTTC
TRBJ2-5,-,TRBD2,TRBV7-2,CASSTRTSGGTGTQYF,TGTGCCAGCAGCACCCGGACTAGCGGGGGCACTGGGACCCAGTACTTC
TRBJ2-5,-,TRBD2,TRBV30,CAWSVGGGGIGGAQYF,TGTGCCTGGAGTGTTGGTGGCGGGGGGATCGGTGGGGCCCAGTACTTC
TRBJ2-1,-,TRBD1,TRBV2,CASRVDRGSYNEQFF,TGTGCCAGCAGGGTGGACAGGGGCTCCTACAATGAGCAGTTCTTC
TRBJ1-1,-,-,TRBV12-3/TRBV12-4,CASSSGVDEAFF,TGTGCCAGCAGTTCGGGGGTAGATGAAGCTTTCTTT
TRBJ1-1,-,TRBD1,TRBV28,CASSSLYRGTEAFF,TGTGCCAGCAGTTCCCTATACAGGGGTACTGAAGCTTTCTTT
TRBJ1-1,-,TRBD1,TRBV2,CASSEAGVQGAAEAFF,TGTGCCAGCAGTGAAGCCGGGGTCCAGGGGGCGGCTGAAGCTTTCTTT
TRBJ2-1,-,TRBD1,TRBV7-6,CASSVRDYRGRGNEQFF,TGTGCCAGCAGCGTGAGAGACTACAGGGGCAGGGGCAATGAGCAGTTCTTC
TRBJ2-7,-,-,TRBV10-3,CATIGGKGIYEQYF,TGTGCCACCATTGGAGGGAAAGGCATCTACGAGCAGTACTTC
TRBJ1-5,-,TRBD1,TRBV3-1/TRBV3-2,CASSQTGGGQPQHF,TGTGCCAGCAGTCAAACAGGGGGCGGTCAGCCCCAGCATTTT
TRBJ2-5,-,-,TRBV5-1,CASRPGAAEETQYF,TGCGCCAGCAGGCCAGGGGCAGCCGAAGAGACCCAGTACTTC
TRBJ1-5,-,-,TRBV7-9,CASSSTEQYRDQPQHF,TGTGCCAGCAGCTCAACCGAGCAATACAGGGATCAGCCCCAGCATTTT